This T cell receptor beta chain stems from a study of cytomegalovirus exposure and HLA in healthy donors. Sequencing used immunoSEQ multiplex PCR; TCRdb keeps in-frame clones, though not all of them. The sample records 110,000 or so clones, about 88% being singletons. This clonotype originated in a man between 18 and 29 years old in good health and CMV-seropositive. The specimen sequenced was PBMCs.

CDR3 DNA sequence: TGTGCCAGCAGCTTATCTTTGTCCGGGGATTCACCCCTCCACTTT. Its translation: CASSLSLSGDSPLHF. The chain employs TRBV7-9 and TRBJ1-6; no definite D call. V was trimmed by 2 bases and J by 8 bases, leaving 13 bases between them. Germline V gene data show CDR1 as SEHNR and CDR2 as FQNEAQ (reference sequence). The CDR3 is made up of 15 amino acids.